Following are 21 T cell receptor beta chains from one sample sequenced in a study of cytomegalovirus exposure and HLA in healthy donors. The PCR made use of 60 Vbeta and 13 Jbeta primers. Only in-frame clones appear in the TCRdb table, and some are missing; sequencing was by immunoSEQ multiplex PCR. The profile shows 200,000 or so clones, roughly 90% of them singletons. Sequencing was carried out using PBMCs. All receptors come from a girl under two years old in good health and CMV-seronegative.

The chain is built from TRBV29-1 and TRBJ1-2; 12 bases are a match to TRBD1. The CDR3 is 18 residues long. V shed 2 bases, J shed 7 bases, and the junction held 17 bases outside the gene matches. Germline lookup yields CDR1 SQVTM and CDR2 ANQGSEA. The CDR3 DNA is TGCAGCGTTGAAAACCCCCGGGGACAGGGGGCGCGTGGAAGTGGCTACACCTTC. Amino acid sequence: CSVENPRGQGARGSGYTF.

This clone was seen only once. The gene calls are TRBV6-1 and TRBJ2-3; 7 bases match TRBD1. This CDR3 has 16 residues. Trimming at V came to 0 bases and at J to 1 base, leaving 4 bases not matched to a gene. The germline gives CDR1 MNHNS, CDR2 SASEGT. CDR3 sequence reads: CASSEAVQGGTDTQYF. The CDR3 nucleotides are TGTGCCAGCAGTGAAGCCGTCCAGGGGGGCACAGATACGCAGTATTTT.

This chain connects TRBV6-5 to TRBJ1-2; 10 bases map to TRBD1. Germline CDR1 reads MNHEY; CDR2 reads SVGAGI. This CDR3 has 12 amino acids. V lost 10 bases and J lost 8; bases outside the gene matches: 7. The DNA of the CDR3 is TGTGCCACTCGACAGGGGGCTGAGGGCTACACCTTC. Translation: CATRQGAEGYTF.

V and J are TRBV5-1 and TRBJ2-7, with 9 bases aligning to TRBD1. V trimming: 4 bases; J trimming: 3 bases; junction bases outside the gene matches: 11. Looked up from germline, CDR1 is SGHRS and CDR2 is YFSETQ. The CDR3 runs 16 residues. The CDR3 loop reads CASSLSDRGRLYEQYF. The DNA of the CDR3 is TGCGCCAGCAGCCTCTCAGACAGGGGGAGACTCTACGAGCAGTACTTC.

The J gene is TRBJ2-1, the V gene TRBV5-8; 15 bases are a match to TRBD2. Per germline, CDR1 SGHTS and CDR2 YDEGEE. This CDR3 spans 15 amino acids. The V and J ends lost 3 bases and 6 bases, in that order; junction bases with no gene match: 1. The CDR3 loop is CASSWGLAGGNEQFF. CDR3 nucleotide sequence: TGTGCCAGCAGCTGGGGACTAGCGGGAGGCAATGAGCAGTTCTTC.

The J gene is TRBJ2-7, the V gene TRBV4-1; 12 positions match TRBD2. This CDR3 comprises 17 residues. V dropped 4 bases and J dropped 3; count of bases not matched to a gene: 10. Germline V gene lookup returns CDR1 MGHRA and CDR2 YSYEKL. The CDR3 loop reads CASSRLGLAGIVYEQYF. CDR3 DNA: TGCGCCAGCAGCCGGCTCGGACTAGCGGGGATTGTCTACGAGCAGTACTTC.

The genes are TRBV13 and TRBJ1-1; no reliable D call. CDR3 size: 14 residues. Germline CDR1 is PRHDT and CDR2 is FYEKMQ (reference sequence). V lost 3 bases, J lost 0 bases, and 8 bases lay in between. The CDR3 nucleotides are TGTGCCAGCAGCTTGGGAGGGATGAACACTGAAGCTTTCTTT. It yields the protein CASSLGGMNTEAFF.

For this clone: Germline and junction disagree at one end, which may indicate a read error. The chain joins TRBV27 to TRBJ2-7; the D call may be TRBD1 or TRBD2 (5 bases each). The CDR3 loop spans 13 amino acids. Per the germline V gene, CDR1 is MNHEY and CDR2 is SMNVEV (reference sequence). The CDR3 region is CTSSLSGPYEQYF. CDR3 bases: TGTACCAGCAGTTTATCGGGGCCCTACGAGCAGTACTTC.

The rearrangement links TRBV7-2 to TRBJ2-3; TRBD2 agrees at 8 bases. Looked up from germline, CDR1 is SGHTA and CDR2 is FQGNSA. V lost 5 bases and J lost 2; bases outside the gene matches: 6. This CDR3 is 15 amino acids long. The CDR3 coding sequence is TGTGCCAGCAGCCTCGGACTAGCCATCACAGATACGCAGTATTTT. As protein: CASSLGLAITDTQYF.

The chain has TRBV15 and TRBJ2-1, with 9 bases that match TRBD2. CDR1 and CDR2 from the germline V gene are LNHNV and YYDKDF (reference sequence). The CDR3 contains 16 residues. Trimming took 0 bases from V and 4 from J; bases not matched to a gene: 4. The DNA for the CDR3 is TGTGCCACCAGCAGAGAAATAGCGGGGGTTTACAATGAGCAGTTCTTC. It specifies CATSREIAGVYNEQFF.

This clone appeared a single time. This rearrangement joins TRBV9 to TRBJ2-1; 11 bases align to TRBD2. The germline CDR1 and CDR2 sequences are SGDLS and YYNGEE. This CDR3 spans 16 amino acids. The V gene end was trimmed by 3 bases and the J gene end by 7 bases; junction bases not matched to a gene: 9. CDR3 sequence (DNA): TGTGCCAGCAGCGCCGATCTAGCGGGGGGTCTGAATGAGCAGTTCTTC. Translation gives CASSADLAGGLNEQFF.

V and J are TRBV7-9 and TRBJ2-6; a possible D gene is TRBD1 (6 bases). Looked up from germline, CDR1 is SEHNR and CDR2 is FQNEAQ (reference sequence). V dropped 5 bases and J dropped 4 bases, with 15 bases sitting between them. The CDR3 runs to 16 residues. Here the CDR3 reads CASSAVPGTGANVLTF. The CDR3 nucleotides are TGTGCCAGCAGCGCCGTTCCCGGGACAGGGGCCAACGTCCTGACTTTC.

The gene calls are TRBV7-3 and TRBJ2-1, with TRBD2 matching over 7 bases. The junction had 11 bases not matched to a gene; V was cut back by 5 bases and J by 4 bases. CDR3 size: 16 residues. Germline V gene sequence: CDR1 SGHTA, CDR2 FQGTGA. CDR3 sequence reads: CASSPGGPGGYNEQFF. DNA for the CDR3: TGTGCCAGCAGCCCCGGGGGACCGGGGGGTTACAATGAGCAGTTCTTC.

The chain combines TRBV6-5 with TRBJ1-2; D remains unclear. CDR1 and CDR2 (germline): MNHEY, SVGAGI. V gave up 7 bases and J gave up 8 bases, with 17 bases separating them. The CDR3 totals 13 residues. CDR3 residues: CASNNRGPGGYTF. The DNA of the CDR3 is TGTGCCAGCAACAACCGGGGTCCCGGGGGCTACACCTTC.

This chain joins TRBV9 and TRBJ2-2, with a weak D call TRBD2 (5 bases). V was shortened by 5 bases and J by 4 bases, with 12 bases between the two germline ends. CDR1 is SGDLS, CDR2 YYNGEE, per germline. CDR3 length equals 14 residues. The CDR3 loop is CASSGGPVTGELFF. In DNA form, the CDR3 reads TGTGCCAGCAGTGGCGGGCCGGTCACCGGGGAGCTGTTTTTT.

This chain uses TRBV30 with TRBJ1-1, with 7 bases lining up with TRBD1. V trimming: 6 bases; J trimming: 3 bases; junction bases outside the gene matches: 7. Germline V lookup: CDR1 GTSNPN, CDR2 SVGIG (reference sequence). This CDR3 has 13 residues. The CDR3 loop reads CACRTGFYTEAFF. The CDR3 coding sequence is TGTGCCTGCCGGACAGGTTTTTACACTGAAGCTTTCTTT. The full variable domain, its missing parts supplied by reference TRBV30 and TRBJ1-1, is SQTIHQWPATLVQPVGSPLSLECTVEGTSNPNLYWYRQAAGRGLQLLFYSVGIGQISSEVPQNLSASRPQDRQFILSSKKLLLSDSGFYLCACRTGFYTEAFFGQGTRLTVV.

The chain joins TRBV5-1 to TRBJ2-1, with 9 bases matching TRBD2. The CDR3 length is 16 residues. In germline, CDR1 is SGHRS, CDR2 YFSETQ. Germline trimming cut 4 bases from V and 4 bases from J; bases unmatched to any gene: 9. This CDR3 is CASSPRPSGDYNEQFF. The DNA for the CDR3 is TGCGCCAGCAGCCCACGACCTAGCGGGGATTACAATGAGCAGTTCTTC. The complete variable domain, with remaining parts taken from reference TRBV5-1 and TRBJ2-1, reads KAGVTQTPRYLIKTRGQQVTLSCSPISGHRSVSWYQQTPGQGLQFLFEYFSETQRNKGNFPGRFSGRQFSNSRSEMNVSTLELGDSALYLCASSPRPSGDYNEQFFGPGTRLTVL.

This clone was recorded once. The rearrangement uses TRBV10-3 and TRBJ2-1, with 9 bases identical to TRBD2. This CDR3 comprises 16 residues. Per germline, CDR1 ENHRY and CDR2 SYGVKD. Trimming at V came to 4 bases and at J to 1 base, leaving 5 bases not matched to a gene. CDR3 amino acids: CAISGDSGRSYNEQFF. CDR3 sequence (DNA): TGTGCCATCAGTGGCGATAGCGGGAGATCCTACAATGAGCAGTTCTTC.

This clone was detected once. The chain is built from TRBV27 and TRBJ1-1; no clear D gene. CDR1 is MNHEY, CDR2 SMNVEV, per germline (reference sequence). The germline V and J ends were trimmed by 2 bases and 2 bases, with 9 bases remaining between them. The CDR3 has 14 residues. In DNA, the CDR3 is TGTGCCAGCAGTTTAGAAGGCGGTAACACTGAAGCTTTCTTT. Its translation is CASSLEGGNTEAFF.

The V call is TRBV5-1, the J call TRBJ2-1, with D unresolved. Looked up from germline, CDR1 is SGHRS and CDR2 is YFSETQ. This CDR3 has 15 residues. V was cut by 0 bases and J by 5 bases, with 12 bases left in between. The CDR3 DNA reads TGCGCCAGCAGCTTGGAAGGCGGATGGGACAATGAGCAGTTCTTC. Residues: CASSLEGGWDNEQFF.

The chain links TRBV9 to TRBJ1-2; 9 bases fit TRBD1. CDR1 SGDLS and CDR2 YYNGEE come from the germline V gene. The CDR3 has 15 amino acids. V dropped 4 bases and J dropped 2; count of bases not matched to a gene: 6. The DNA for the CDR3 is TGTGCCAGCAGCCCCCCGGGACAGGGCAACTATGGCTACACCTTC. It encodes CASSPPGQGNYGYTF.